This T cell receptor (beta chain) was identified during a study of cytomegalovirus exposure and HLA in healthy donors. Whole-study results and caveats: CMV antigen specificity of a few CMV-associated chains was confirmed in vitro. Across donors, most TCRs were seen rarely, yet some public ones were widespread. The study labeled approximately 150 TCR beta chains cytomegalovirus-associated.

The approximately 120-subject validation cohort, separate from the approximately 660-subject first cohort, included the donors. Note on this clone: The antigen is not known.

Sequencing used immunoSEQ multiplex PCR; TCRdb keeps in-frame clones, though not all of them. The data show roughly 90,000 clones, around 85% seen once. This CDR3 is 13 amino acids long. Trimming shortened V by 1 base and J by 7 bases, and 10 bases separated the two germline ends. CDR1 and CDR2 from the germline V gene are SGHAT and FQNNGV. V is TRBV11-2 and J is TRBJ1-2; D not certain. The TCR sequence derives from a man between 18 and 29 years old in good health and CMV-seropositive. What was sequenced was PBMCs. The CDR3 protein is CASSLGGKGGYTF. The CDR3 nucleotides are TGTGCCAGCAGCTTAGGAGGGAAGGGTGGCTACACCTTC. Full variable domain (outside the CDR3, taken from reference TRBV11-2 and TRBJ1-2): EAGVAQSPRYKIIEKRQSVAFWCNPISGHATLYWYQQILGQGPKLLIQFQNNGVVDDSQLPKDRFSAERLKGVDSTLKIQPAKLEDSAVYLCASSLGGKGGYTFGSGTRLTVV.